The 30 T cell receptor beta chains presented below share a single source sample, sequenced in a study of graft-versus-host responses after intestinal transplantation. These receptors' targets are unknown. Only in-frame clones appear in the TCRdb table, and some are missing; sequencing was by immunoSEQ multiplex PCR. Among some 96,000 clones, roughly 87% were seen once, and the ten largest hold around 0.98%. Sample: unstimulated CD4+ T cells sorted from spleen or lymph node cells, taken before transplant. The receptors shown here come from a human donor who was the organ donor for an intestinal transplant.

CDR3 sequence (DNA): TGTGCCAGCAGCAATAAAGGACTAGCGGGCCCAGATACGCAGTATTTT. Translation gives CASSNKGLAGPDTQYF. This rearrangement joins TRBV4-2 to TRBJ2-3, with TRBD2 identical over 11 bases. Germline CDR1 and CDR2: LGHNA and YNFKEQ. The CDR3 is 16 residues long. Losses at the gene ends were 5 bases for V and 4 bases for J; bases not matched to a gene: 8.

The table lists this clone with a few counts. This chain joins TRBV28 and TRBJ1-3, with 7 positions matching TRBD1. J lost 0 bases, V lost 6 bases, and 2 bases had no gene match. Germline assignment: CDR1 MDHEN and CDR2 SYDVKM. This CDR3 has 14 residues. The DNA for the CDR3 is TGTGCCAGCAGCAGGGGGTCCTCTGGAAACACCATATATTTT. It codes for CASSRGSSGNTIYF. The whole variable domain, filled in from reference TRBV28 and TRBJ1-3, reads DVKVTQSSRYLVKRTGEKVFLECVQDMDHENMFWYRQDPGLGLRLIYFSYDVKMKEKGDIPEGYSVSREKKERFSLILESASTNQTSMYLCASSRGSSGNTIYFGEGSWLTVV.

This chain uses TRBV6-1 with TRBJ2-3; 10 nucleotides align to TRBD2. The CDR3 is 16 amino acids. The germline CDR1 and CDR2 sequences are MNHNS and SASEGT. V was pared by 2 bases and J by 2 bases, with 4 bases of the junction left unmatched. The CDR3 region is CASSEKRGGITDTQYF. In nucleotides, the CDR3 is TGTGCCAGCAGTGAAAAGCGGGGGGGTATCACAGATACGCAGTATTTT.

The chain has TRBV4-1 and TRBJ2-5; 7 nucleotides align to TRBD2. This CDR3 has 15 amino acids. V shed 5 bases, J shed 2 bases, and the junction held 8 bases outside the gene matches. The germline V gene encodes CDR1 MGHRA and CDR2 YSYEKL. CDR3 protein: CASSYPSRGQETQYF. In nucleotides, the CDR3 is TGCGCCAGCAGCTACCCTTCGCGGGGGCAAGAGACCCAGTACTTC.

V usage is TRBV10-3 and J usage is TRBJ2-3; 10 bases map to TRBD1. Per the germline V gene, CDR1 is ENHRY and CDR2 is SYGVKD. Germline trimming cut 5 bases from V and 1 base from J; bases unmatched to any gene: 3. The CDR3 spans 15 residues. For the CDR3, the DNA is TGTGCCATCAGTACCGGGACAGGGGGCACAGATACGCAGTATTTT. Protein sequence: CAISTGTGGTDTQYF.

The J gene is TRBJ2-2, the V gene TRBV12-5; 7 bases map to TRBD1. This CDR3 is 17 amino acids long. Germline values: CDR1 LGHNT, CDR2 FRNRAP. V dropped 0 bases and J dropped 6; count of bases not matched to a gene: 10. CDR3 coding DNA: TGTGCTAGTGGTTTGGTCACTACAGGGGTGTTGGCCGGGGAGCTGTTTTTT. Amino acids: CASGLVTTGVLAGELFF.

The CDR3 reads CASSFDRATRTQYF. CDR3 DNA: TGTGCCAGCAGCTTTGACCGGGCGACGCGGACCCAGTACTTC. The V and J genes are TRBV7-2 and TRBJ2-5; D is ambiguous. Trimming pared 3 bases from V and 7 bases from J, leaving 15 bases between. CDR3 size: 14 residues. Germline V gene sequence: CDR1 SGHTA, CDR2 FQGNSA.

V usage is TRBV28 and J usage is TRBJ1-1; D uncertain. Germline V gives CDR1 MDHEN, CDR2 SYDVKM. The CDR3 runs 13 residues. V dropped 2 bases and J dropped 7 bases, with 11 bases sitting between them. DNA for the CDR3: TGTGCCAGCAGTTTAGGGCGTTATAGTGAAGCTTTCTTT. Amino acid sequence: CASSLGRYSEAFF.

The chain joins TRBV6-5 to TRBJ2-7; D possibly corresponds to TRBD1 (6 bases). The CDR3 length is 15 residues. V lost 6 bases to trimming and J lost 3 bases, with 18 bases between them. Germline-derived CDR1 and CDR2 are MNHEY and SVGAGI. The CDR3 sequence: CASRYRDTSSYEQYF. In nucleotides, the CDR3 is TGTGCCAGCAGGTACCGGGACACATCAAGCTACGAGCAGTACTTC.

About this clone itself: This same CDR3 is encoded by further DNA sequences in the sample. The chain carries TRBV10-1 and TRBJ1-1; D is unclear. This CDR3 is built from 13 residues. Germline V gives CDR1 WNHNN, CDR2 SYGVQD (reference sequence). The germline V and J ends were trimmed by 4 bases and 1 base, with 7 bases remaining between them. This CDR3 reads CASSGQSNTEAFF. For the CDR3, the DNA is TGCGCCAGCAGTGGACAATCGAACACTGAAGCTTTCTTT.

This chain links TRBV5-6 with TRBJ1-6, with D uncertain. The germline V and J ends were trimmed by 2 bases and 5 bases, with 17 bases remaining between them. The CDR3 spans 17 residues. Looked up from germline, CDR1 is SGHDT and CDR2 is YYEEEE. CDR3 coding DNA: TGTGCCAGCAGCTTAATCACGAACATTTGGGATAATTCACCCCTCCACTTT. It encodes CASSLITNIWDNSPLHF.

The J gene is TRBJ1-1, the V gene TRBV7-9; 10 bases line up with TRBD1. V shed 3 bases and J 6 bases; nucleotides not matched to a gene: 7. Germline V lookup: CDR1 SEHNR, CDR2 FQNEAQ (reference sequence). The CDR3 is 15 amino acids. CDR3 loop: CASSLGQGFFSEAFF. In DNA form, the CDR3 reads TGTGCCAGCAGCTTGGGACAGGGGTTTTTCTCTGAAGCTTTCTTT.

The V gene is TRBV7-8, the J gene TRBJ2-3; D remains ambiguous. There are 14 residues in the CDR3. V lost 1 base to trimming and J lost 0 bases, with 5 bases between them. Germline CDR1 reads SGHVS; CDR2 reads FQNEAQ. CDR3 sequence (DNA): TGTGCCAGCAGCTTAGGAGTTAGCACAGATACGCAGTATTTT. Its translation is CASSLGVSTDTQYF.

CDR3 nucleotides: TGTGCCAGCACCTCGCGTGAAAAACTGTTTTTT. It is translated as CASTSREKLFF. The V gene is TRBV28, the J gene TRBJ1-4; D gene unclear. The CDR3 sequence is 11 residues long. Trimming pared 7 bases from V and 7 bases from J, leaving 7 bases between. Germline V gives CDR1 MDHEN, CDR2 SYDVKM.

The chain joins TRBV10-1 to TRBJ1-5, with D uncertain. Germline V lookup: CDR1 WNHNN, CDR2 SYGVQD (reference sequence). CDR3 size: 14 residues. The germline V and J ends were trimmed by 2 bases and 1 base, with 6 bases remaining between them. CDR3 bases: TGCGCCAGCAGTGAGGATGACAGCAATCAGCCCCAGCATTTT. This gives the protein CASSEDDSNQPQHF.

This rearrangement joins TRBV7-9 to TRBJ2-1; TRBD2 is a possible D gene (5 bases). This CDR3 comprises 17 residues. The germline gives CDR1 SEHNR, CDR2 FQNEAQ (reference sequence). V gave up 1 base and J gave up 8 bases, with 21 bases separating them. The CDR3 nucleotides are TGTGCCAGCAGCTTAGGTCGCTACGGACTTTACGACCATGAGCAGTTCTTC. This translates into CASSLGRYGLYDHEQFF.

A single count supports this clone. This rearrangement joins TRBV4-1 to TRBJ2-1, with 13 bases lining up with TRBD2. Per the germline V gene, CDR1 is MGHRA and CDR2 is YSYEKL. The trim removed 5 bases at V and 2 bases at J, leaving 3 bases unmatched. The CDR3 runs 16 residues. The CDR3 region has the DNA TGCGCCAGCAGCTCCGGACTAGCGGGAGCCTACAATGAGCAGTTCTTC. Amino acid sequence: CASSSGLAGAYNEQFF.

V usage is TRBV5-1 and J usage is TRBJ1-3, with 10 bases identical to TRBD1. The CDR3 sequence is 16 residues long. Looked up from germline, CDR1 is SGHRS and CDR2 is YFSETQ. Trimming cost V 4 bases and J 0 bases; bases outside gene matches: 4. The CDR3 region is CASSKDRGSSGNTIYF. For the CDR3, the DNA is TGCGCCAGCAGCAAGGACAGGGGGTCCTCTGGAAACACCATATATTTT.

The CDR3 is CASSLASGGTYEQYF. DNA of the CDR3: TGTGCCAGCAGCTTGGCTAGCGGGGGAACTTACGAGCAGTACTTC. This chain connects TRBV5-4 to TRBJ2-7, with 10 positions matching TRBD2. This CDR3 spans 15 amino acids. V trimming: 0 bases; J trimming: 4 bases; junction bases outside the gene matches: 4. The germline V gene encodes CDR1 SGHNT and CDR2 YYREEE (reference sequence).

This clone was counted once. The chain carries TRBV4-2 and TRBJ1-1; the match to TRBD1 covers 9 bases. The CDR3 has 17 amino acids. The trim removed 0 bases at V and 6 bases at J, leaving 11 bases unmatched. Germline V gene sequence: CDR1 LGHNA, CDR2 YNFKEQ. The CDR3 is CASSQDRVDRGGSEAFF. The CDR3 region has the DNA TGTGCCAGCAGCCAAGATAGGGTCGACAGGGGGGGGTCTGAAGCTTTCTTT.

V and J are TRBV6-6 and TRBJ1-3; no definite D call. Germline values: CDR1 MNHNY, CDR2 SVGAGI (reference sequence). The CDR3 totals 14 residues. V lost 6 bases and J lost 1, with 10 bases in between. CDR3 nucleotide sequence: TGTGCCAGCAGCGACCGGGCATCTGGAAACACCATATATTTT. Its translation: CASSDRASGNTIYF.

The chain has TRBV20-1 and TRBJ1-4; D not certain. V lost 7 bases to trimming and J lost 6 bases, with 9 bases between them. There are 11 residues in the CDR3. Germline CDR1 and CDR2: DFQATT and SNEGSKA (reference sequence). This chain's CDR3 is CSGWLDEKLFF. CDR3 DNA sequence: TGCAGTGGGTGGTTGGATGAAAAACTGTTTTTT.

J is TRBJ1-2 and V is TRBV6-1; D remains ambiguous. CDR3 size: 15 residues. Germline assignment: CDR1 MNHNS and CDR2 SASEGT. V shed 5 bases and J shed 0 bases, with 13 bases lying between them. The CDR3 region is CASSPRAVANYGYTF. CDR3 bases: TGTGCCAGCAGTCCCCGAGCTGTTGCTAACTATGGCTACACCTTC.

The J gene is TRBJ1-4, the V gene TRBV5-1; 7 nucleotides line up with TRBD1. The CDR3 consists of 15 residues. Germline CDR1 is SGHRS and CDR2 is YFSETQ. Unmatched junction bases numbered 1, after V lost 2 bases and J lost 0 bases. CDR3 residues: CASSFRGATNEKLFF. The CDR3 nucleotides are TGCGCCAGCAGCTTCAGGGGGGCAACTAATGAAAAACTGTTTTTT.

The chain carries TRBV13 and TRBJ1-2; the match to TRBD1 covers 9 bases. This CDR3 spans 14 amino acids. Per germline, CDR1 PRHDT and CDR2 FYEKMQ (reference sequence). Germline trimming cut 5 bases from V and 4 bases from J; bases unmatched to any gene: 5. The DNA for the CDR3 is TGTGCCAGCAGCCCGGGGACAGGGACCTATGGCTACACCTTC. This translates into CASSPGTGTYGYTF.

The chain uses TRBV11-2 and TRBJ2-1; 8 bases agree with TRBD2. Trimming removed 2 bases from V and 2 bases from J; junction bases left unmatched: 5. The germline V gene has CDR1 SGHAT and CDR2 FQNNGV. The CDR3 is 16 amino acids. CDR3: CASSLLRGVTYNEQFF. The CDR3 nucleotides are TGTGCCAGCAGCTTACTGCGGGGGGTAACCTACAATGAGCAGTTCTTC.

This sequence joins TRBV7-9 and TRBJ2-3; no definite D call. Germline V gene lookup returns CDR1 SEHNR and CDR2 FQNEAQ (reference sequence). Trimming took 2 bases from V and 11 from J, leaving 8 bases between them. CDR3 size: 11 residues. In DNA form, the CDR3 reads TGTGCCAGCAGCTTATCCCTACTGCAGTATTTT. Translating it yields CASSLSLLQYF.

The rearrangement links TRBV7-2 to TRBJ2-3; D might be TRBD2 (5 bases). This CDR3 is built from 16 residues. CDR1 and CDR2 from the germline V gene are SGHTA and FQGNSA. Trimming left V 3 bases short and J 7 bases short, with 20 bases between. This CDR3 is CASSFSQTTTSHTQYF. CDR3 coding DNA: TGTGCCAGCAGCTTCTCCCAGACTACAACTAGTCATACGCAGTATTTT.

A single count supports this clone. The V gene is TRBV27, the J gene TRBJ2-4, with D maybe TRBD1 (6 bases). Trimming cost V 5 bases and J 2 bases, with 10 bases left between them. The CDR3 runs 14 residues. From germline, CDR1 is MNHEY and CDR2 SMNVEV (reference sequence). The CDR3 here is CASSTGQPKNIQYF. CDR3 DNA: TGTGCCAGCAGTACAGGGCAACCCAAAAACATTCAGTACTTC.

The J gene is TRBJ2-2, the V gene TRBV7-9, with 10 positions matching TRBD1. Germline V lookup: CDR1 SEHNR, CDR2 FQNEAQ (reference sequence). The CDR3 is made up of 17 amino acids. The trim removed 4 bases at V and 5 bases at J, leaving 10 bases unmatched. CDR3: CASSYRTGGLVTGELFF. The CDR3 DNA reads as TGTGCCAGCAGCTACCGGACAGGGGGATTGGTAACCGGGGAGCTGTTTTTT.